One and the same sample provided the 5 T cell receptor beta chains below, sequenced in a study of blood T cell repertoires in COVID-19. Sequenced by immunoSEQ multiplex PCR; TCRdb stores in-frame clones only, minus some. The table lists about 310,000 clones, approximately 87% of them singletons. The sample was peripheral blood. The source is a woman aged 25 to 39 with COVID-19, enrolled during active disease.

The rearrangement links TRBV5-6 to TRBJ1-1; D is perhaps TRBD1 (5 bases). This CDR3 has 13 residues. The germline gives CDR1 SGHDT, CDR2 YYEEEE. Trimming pared 2 bases from V and 1 base from J, leaving 6 bases between. The CDR3 DNA is TGTGCCAGCAGCTTCGACAGGAACACTGAAGCTTTCTTT. It specifies CASSFDRNTEAFF.

The V gene is TRBV29-1, the J gene TRBJ2-5; tentatively, D is TRBD1 (5 bases). This CDR3 has 12 residues. V was shortened by 7 bases and J by 3 bases, with 12 bases between the two germline ends. The V gene's germline CDR1 is SQVTM and CDR2 ANQGSEA. The CDR3 spells CSATTAEETQYF. In nucleotides, the CDR3 is TGCAGCGCCACGACAGCCGAAGAGACCCAGTACTTC.

The chain has TRBV5-4 and TRBJ2-5; TRBD1 matches at 7 bases. The CDR3 covers 15 residues. Germline trimming cut 3 bases from V and 2 bases from J; bases unmatched to any gene: 7. The germline V gene encodes CDR1 SGHNT and CDR2 YYREEE (reference sequence). CDR3: CASSSGTARQETQYF. The DNA of the CDR3 is TGTGCCAGCAGCTCGGGGACAGCTAGACAAGAGACCCAGTACTTC.

This sequence joins TRBV19 and TRBJ2-5; 14 nucleotides agree with TRBD2. The CDR3 is 16 amino acids. The germline gives CDR1 LNHDA, CDR2 SQIVND (reference sequence). The ends lost 6 bases at V and 5 bases at J; junction bases unmatched: 8. CDR3 bases: TGTGCCAGTAGCCCGGGACTAGCGGGAGCAAGCGAGACCCAGTACTTC. As protein: CASSPGLAGASETQYF.

Concerning this clone: Other DNA sequences in this specimen translate into the identical CDR3. The chain employs TRBV11-2 and TRBJ2-3; TRBD2 matches at 8 bases. With 1 base clipped from V and 3 bases from J, the junction kept 0 bases outside the gene matches. CDR3 length: 14 amino acids. Per the germline V gene, CDR1 is SGHAT and CDR2 is FQNNGV. For the CDR3, the DNA is TGTGCCAGCAGCTTAGCGGGAGGGACAGATACGCAGTATTTT. It specifies CASSLAGGTDTQYF.